This TCR beta chain was obtained from a study of T cells in Graves' hyperthyroidism and ophthalmopathy. Points from the study as a whole: Ophthalmopathy was distinguished from stable hyperthyroidism by 13 V-J signatures.

The TCR beta CDR3 regions underwent amplification using RNA transcripts as the source. HTBI primers drove first-round RT-PCR of the TCR CDR3. TCRdb re-called the multiplex PCR reads through MiXCR, storing one row per CDR3 protein. The data show more than 300,000 distinct CDR3 sequences, over 11% seen once. This clonotype came up many times. Its specificity is not known. Germline lookup yields CDR1 SGDLS and CDR2 YYNGEE. The CDR3 has 17 amino acids. Trimming at V came to 0 bases and at J to 1 base, leaving 4 bases not matched to a gene. Stable Graves' hyperthyroidism denoted no ophthalmopathy progression over 18 months. Patients with uncontrolled infections, other autoimmune diseases, pregnancy or lactation were excluded. Isolation of PBMCs was performed on roughly 9 ml fresh peripheral blood.

The chain carries TRBV9 and TRBJ2-7; 13 bases map to TRBD2. This TCR was recovered from a woman aged 55-69 years with Graves' hyperthyroidism. The sample was blood. As DNA, the CDR3 is TGTGCCAGCAGCGTAGGTACTAGCGGGAGGGCTTCCTACGAGCAGTACTTC. Translating it yields CASSVGTSGRASYEQYF.